What follows describes a single T cell receptor (beta chain). The entry originates in a study of blood T cell repertoires in COVID-19. Looked up from germline, CDR1 is SGHTA and CDR2 is FQGNSA. Trimming took off 4 bases at V and 7 bases at J, with 13 bases between the two ends. This CDR3 comprises 13 residues. In the source study's methods: The assay estimated nucleated cells by amplifying reference gene primers. Produced via immunoSEQ multiplex PCR; TCRdb's table is partial and in-frame only. The V and J calls and the clone size are those of that table, but D and trimming were determined from the DNA. The sample includes about 280,000 clones, about four fifths of them seen just once.

The rearrangement uses TRBV7-2 and TRBJ1-2; D ambiguous. The sequencing input was peripheral blood. The TCR sequence derives from a woman in her fifties or sixties who had recovered from COVID-19. The CDR3 spells CASSSYDSVGYTF. The CDR3, as DNA: TGTGCCAGCAGCTCATACGACTCCGTTGGCTACACCTTC.